A single sample is the source of the 5 T cell receptor beta chains below, sequenced in a study of blood T cell repertoires in COVID-19. The table came from immunoSEQ multiplex PCR; TCRdb's copy has only in-frame clones and leaves some out. The table records 90,000 to 120,000 clones, 84% of them present only once. Material: peripheral blood. These receptors were collected from a man aged 60-69 years with acute or convalescent COVID-19.

V is TRBV5-1 and J is TRBJ2-3, with 8 positions matching TRBD1. This CDR3 comprises 14 residues. Germline values: CDR1 SGHRS, CDR2 YFSETQ. Trimming cost V 6 bases and J 2 bases; bases outside gene matches: 5. DNA of the CDR3: TGCGCCAGCAACGACAGGGGATCCACAGATACGCAGTATTTT. This codes for CASNDRGSTDTQYF.

This clone was found once. Other DNA variants within this sample encode the same CDR3. V usage is TRBV5-1 and J usage is TRBJ1-1; TRBD1 agrees at 8 bases. V shed 1 base, J shed 5 bases, and the junction held 1 base outside the gene matches. In germline, CDR1 is SGHRS, CDR2 YFSETQ. The CDR3 has 13 residues. In DNA, the CDR3 is TGCGCCAGCAGCTTGACAGGGGGTACTGAAGCTTTCTTT. The encoded protein is CASSLTGGTEAFF.

The gene calls are TRBV11-2 and TRBJ2-3; tentatively, D is TRBD2 (6 bases). This CDR3 has 18 residues. Trimming took 0 bases from V and 0 from J, leaving 16 bases between them. Germline CDR1 and CDR2: SGHAT and FQNNGV. Here the CDR3 reads CASSLDPPGAASTDTQYF. CDR3 nucleotides: TGTGCCAGCAGCTTAGACCCCCCGGGAGCGGCTAGCACAGATACGCAGTATTTT.

V usage is TRBV5-1 and J usage is TRBJ1-1; D may be TRBD1 (5 bases). In germline, CDR1 is SGHRS, CDR2 YFSETQ. With 0 bases removed from V and 1 base from J, the gap between germline ends came to 10 bases. CDR3 size: 15 residues. CDR3 coding DNA: TGCGCCAGCAGCTTGGCGGGCAGGGAGAACACTGAAGCTTTCTTT. This codes for CASSLAGRENTEAFF.

This chain uses TRBV5-1 with TRBJ1-5; no reliable D call. V dropped 0 bases and J dropped 1 base, with 8 bases sitting between them. CDR1 is SGHRS, CDR2 YFSETQ, per germline. The CDR3 length is 15 residues. CDR3 protein: CASSLGETSNQPQHF. The CDR3 DNA follows: TGCGCCAGCAGCTTGGGGGAGACGAGCAATCAGCCCCAGCATTTT.